This T cell receptor beta chain was recovered during a study of response to subunit inactivated influenza vaccine. Trimming took off 5 bases at V and 6 bases at J, with 19 bases between the two ends. Germline V gives CDR1 SGHAT, CDR2 FQNNGV. CDR3 length: 15 residues. TCRdb fed the RT-PCR reads into MiXCR, producing one record per CDR3 protein. This sample has 500,000 to 600,000 distinct CDR3 sequences, with roughly 12% found just once. This clonotype was seen only a few times. What it recognizes is unknown. Study results and limitations: The authors proposed limited new T cell recruitment per seasonal influenza vaccination.

The same sample was also studied in work on T cells expressing NK-cell markers. This second report adds: TCR beta cDNA was made by 5'RACE template switching with UMIs. Beta-chain profiling covered CD3+CD56+NKG2C+, CD3+CD56+NKG2C- and CD3+CD56-NKG2C+ sorted subsets.

The chain combines TRBV11-2 with TRBJ2-5; possibly TRBD1 for D (6 bases). Sequencing was performed on PBMCs from blood, taken on the day of vaccination. The sequence was obtained from a man between 50 and 59 years old who received an inactivated influenza vaccine. This CDR3 reads CASSQYGAGAQTQYF. CDR3 coding DNA: TGTGCCAGCAGCCAATACGGGGCAGGGGCGCAGACCCAGTACTTC.